Reported below is one TCR beta chain. The data are from a study of CD8+CD57+ T cells in acquired aplastic anemia. Using genomic DNA as the template, TCR beta VDJ and CDR3 profiling was carried out. TCRdb recomputed calls from the reads with MiXCR, one row per CDR3 protein. The sample carries some 290,000 distinct CDR3 sequences, 55% to 65% recorded once. CDR3 length: 19 residues. Germline V CDR1 and CDR2: LGHDT, YNNKEL (reference sequence). V lost 1 base and J lost 4, with 22 bases in between. The sequenced material came from sorted CD4+, CD8+, or CD8+CD57+ T cells (not recorded which) from PBMCs. The chain joins TRBV3-1 to TRBJ1-4; D possibly corresponds to TRBD1 (5 bases). The sequence came from a human donor with severe aplastic anemia or a healthy control (not recorded which). CDR3 residues: CASSQVNAGGLDINEKLFF. In DNA form, the CDR3 reads TGTGCCAGCAGCCAAGTCAATGCGGGAGGACTGGACATTAATGAAAAACTGTTTTTT.